Sequencing of this T cell receptor beta chain was carried out in a study of a mutant IDH1 vaccine in newly diagnosed glioma. Study-level information: The treated group averaged about 44 years old and was around 60% male, roughly 40% female.

CDR1 and CDR2 (germline): GTSNPN, SVGIG (reference sequence). V lost 0 bases and J 0 bases, leaving 9 bases between the germline ends. The length of the CDR3 is 16 residues. Regarding time point: week 11, during vaccination. In every dose of vaccine, 300 ug of mutant IDH1 20-mer peptide was given alongside topical imiquimod. Diagnosis in the donors showed new WHO grade 3 or 4 astrocytomas that were IDH1-mutant and ATRX-lost. Points on this clone: Its antigen is unidentified.

The protocol was immunoSEQ multiplex PCR, while the TCRdb copy is restricted to in-frame clones and leaves out a portion. The data contain around 57,000 clones, 75% to 90% of them singletons. The chain links TRBV30 to TRBJ2-6; D is uncertain. The clonotype was recovered from a man aged 40-55 years with glioma. Specimen: PBMCs, collected from a glioma patient whose treatment included an IDH1 peptide vaccine. CDR3 sequence (DNA): TGTGCCTGGAGTGTCCCGAAGCACTCTGGGGCCAACGTCCTGACTTTC. It is translated as CAWSVPKHSGANVLTF.